The 5 T cell receptor beta chains in this list originate from one sample, sequenced in a study of identical twins. MiXCR, run by TCRdb on the 5' RACE reads, gives a single entry per CDR3 protein. The table records under 450,000 distinct CDR3 sequences, approximately 17% of them present only once. Sequencing used naive T cells sorted from blood. All receptors derive from a man aged 50-59 years in good health.

This clonotype was detected only a few times. The chain uses TRBV5-1 and TRBJ2-7; 8 bases match TRBD1. V shed 0 bases, J shed 6 bases, and the junction held 5 bases outside the gene matches. This CDR3 region has 14 residues. Germline values: CDR1 SGHRS, CDR2 YFSETQ. Written as DNA, the CDR3 is TGCGCCAGCAGCTTGGCCGGACAGGGACTCGAGCAGTACTTC. The encoded protein is CASSLAGQGLEQYF.

There are many counts of this clonotype. The chain employs TRBV5-4 and TRBJ2-1, with D hard to call. The CDR3 is 15 amino acids. The V end lost 0 bases, the J end lost 0 bases, and 7 bases lay between the germline ends. The germline CDR1 and CDR2 sequences are SGHNT and YYREEE (reference sequence). The CDR3 region has the DNA TGTGCCAGCAGCTTGGGGGCGAGCTCCTACAATGAGCAGTTCTTC. Translated, it gives CASSLGASSYNEQFF. Based on the CDR3 plus reference TRBV5-4 and TRBJ2-1, the full variable domain is ETGVTQSPTHLIKTRGQQVTLRCSSQSGHNTVSWYQQALGQGPQFIFQYYREEENGRGNFPPRFSGLQFPNYSSELNVNALELDDSALYLCASSLGASSYNEQFFGPGTRLTVL.

The chain carries TRBV20-1 and TRBJ2-3; the match to TRBD2 covers 7 bases. CDR1 is DFQATT and CDR2 is SNEGSKA in the germline V gene (reference sequence). V lost 6 bases and J lost 3; bases outside the gene matches: 9. The CDR3 has 14 amino acids. CDR3: CSAIGLVGTDTQYF. The CDR3 DNA sequence: TGCAGTGCAATAGGACTAGTGGGGACAGATACGCAGTATTTT.

The rearrangement joins TRBV7-6 to TRBJ2-3; D might be TRBD1 (7 bases). Germline V CDR1 and CDR2: SGHVS, FNYEAQ. CDR3 length: 17 residues. V was pared by 5 bases and J by 6 bases, with 24 bases between. The CDR3 coding sequence is TGTGCCAGCAGCCCATATCCGAAGGCGGGGACAGTGGATACGCAGTATTTT. This codes for CASSPYPKAGTVDTQYF. The complete variable domain, with remaining parts taken from reference TRBV7-6 and TRBJ2-3, reads GAGVSQSPRYKVTKRGQDVALRCDPISGHVSLYWYRQALGQGPEFLTYFNYEAQQDKSGLPNDRFSAERPEGSISTLTIQRTEQRDSAMYRCASSPYPKAGTVDTQYFGPGTRLTVL.

This clonotype has ten or more counts. V usage is TRBV4-2 and J usage is TRBJ2-7; D is unclear. The V end was cut by 0 bases, the J end by 3 bases, with 9 bases between. CDR1 and CDR2 from the germline V gene are LGHNA and YNFKEQ. The CDR3 totals 14 residues. The CDR3: CASSQDRTLYEQYF. CDR3 coding DNA: TGTGCCAGCAGCCAAGATCGAACCCTCTACGAGCAGTACTTC.